Shown below are 14 T cell receptor beta chains from a single sample sequenced in a study of identical twins (dated by TCRdb to the mid-2010s). Library method: 5' RACE. The run used an Illumina HiSeq 2000. The raw public data were reprocessed by TCRdb itself: fastp quality trimming at Q25, MiXCR clonotype calling, in-frame beta chains only. Identical CDR3 protein sequences are pooled into one entry, listed with their most common genes and DNA. Present in this sample are roughly 570,000 distinct CDR3 sequences, just under 10% of which were seen just once. The ten largest clones capture 2.5% to 3.5% of the sample. This sample also appeared in a second study, on yellow fever vaccine responses in identical twins.

Source material: PBMCs. Every receptor here comes from a woman between 18 and 30 years old in good health.

The table lists this clonotype with many counts. The chain couples TRBV12-3 or TRBV12-4 to TRBJ2-7; unclear D gene. This CDR3 is 12 amino acids long. Deletions cut 2 bases from V and 2 bases from J, with 4 bases between. CDR3 in amino acids: CASSLRAYEQYF. DNA for the CDR3: TGTGCCAGCAGTTTACGAGCCTACGAGCAGTACTTC.

This clonotype was found a few times. The chain has TRBV29-1 and TRBJ2-1, with 7 bases identical to TRBD1. Trimming removed 6 bases from V and 8 bases from J; junction bases left unmatched: 10. The CDR3 totals 13 residues. CDR1 and CDR2 (germline): SQVTM, ANQGSEA. CDR3 loop: CSVHRQGAYEQFF. CDR3 sequence (DNA): TGCAGCGTGCACAGACAGGGTGCTTATGAGCAGTTCTTC.

A few counts support this clonotype. V is TRBV5-5 and J is TRBJ1-2, with 9 bases matching TRBD1. V lost 0 bases, J lost 8 bases, and 14 bases stayed unmatched. The CDR3 consists of 17 residues. In germline, CDR1 is SGHKS, CDR2 YYEKEE (reference sequence). For the CDR3, the DNA is TGTGCCAGCAGCTTGGCCATGAGGGGACAGGGCTTGAAGGGCTACACCTTC. Translating it yields CASSLAMRGQGLKGYTF.

This clonotype has only a few counts. The chain has TRBV3-1 and TRBJ2-7, with D uncertain. The CDR3 covers 15 residues. Germline CDR1 reads LGHDT; CDR2 reads YNNKEL (reference sequence). Trimming removed 1 base from V and 4 bases from J, with 14 bases in between. For the CDR3, the DNA is TGTGCCAGCAGCCAAGGTTTCTCAGCTAGATACGAGCAGTACTTC. It encodes CASSQGFSARYEQYF.

This clonotype has more than one count but fewer than ten. V and J are TRBV11-2 and TRBJ1-2; D perhaps matches TRBD1 (5 bases). The CDR3 has 13 amino acids. Trimming removed 2 bases at V and 8 bases at J, with 12 bases between. CDR1 and CDR2 (germline): SGHAT, FQNNGV. The CDR3 region is CASSLWSSGGYTF. CDR3 DNA: TGTGCCAGCAGCTTATGGTCCTCAGGGGGCTACACCTTC.

CDR3 DNA sequence: TGTGCCAGCAGCGTAGCCGGGACAGGGCTTTCCTACGAGCAGTACTTC. Its protein product is CASSVAGTGLSYEQYF. This rearrangement joins TRBV9 to TRBJ2-7; 9 bases are a match to TRBD1. The V gene end was trimmed by 0 bases and the J gene end by 1 base; junction bases not matched to a gene: 5. CDR3 length: 16 residues. Germline-derived CDR1 and CDR2 are SGDLS and YYNGEE.

This clonotype was counted between two and nine times. The chain combines TRBV4-1 with TRBJ2-5; 8 bases are a match to TRBD2. CDR1 MGHRA and CDR2 YSYEKL come from the germline V gene. The trim removed 4 bases at V and 5 bases at J, leaving 12 bases unmatched. This CDR3 spans 16 amino acids. As DNA, the CDR3 is TGCGCCAGCAGCCTGCGAGCGGGAGAGCGTTGGGAGACCCAGTACTTC. It yields the protein CASSLRAGERWETQYF.

There are many counts of this clonotype. V is TRBV5-5 and J is TRBJ2-2; possible D gene TRBD2, 7 bases. Germline CDR1 SGHKS, CDR2 YYEKEE (reference sequence). The ends were cut back, 0 bases at V and 5 bases at J, with 14 bases in the middle. The CDR3 is 16 amino acids. The CDR3 sequence is CASSLAGGAQTGELFF. CDR3 in DNA: TGTGCCAGCAGCTTGGCTGGGGGGGCCCAAACCGGGGAGCTGTTTTTT.

The V call is TRBV10-1, the J call TRBJ2-7, with 9 bases lining up with TRBD1. The germline gives CDR1 WNHNN, CDR2 SYGVQD (reference sequence). Germline trimming cut 8 bases from V and 5 bases from J; bases unmatched to any gene: 7. The CDR3 covers 13 residues. CDR3 protein: CASQTDRGNEQYF. CDR3 coding DNA: TGCGCCAGCCAAACGGACAGGGGTAACGAGCAGTACTTC.

A few counts support this clonotype. This sequence joins TRBV13 and TRBJ2-7; 7 nucleotides match TRBD1. CDR3 length equals 14 residues. Germline V gives CDR1 PRHDT, CDR2 FYEKMQ (reference sequence). V was pared by 5 bases and J by 0 bases, with 4 bases of the junction left unmatched. CDR3 amino acids: CASSNRDSSYEQYF. CDR3 coding DNA: TGTGCCAGCAGCAACCGGGACAGCTCCTACGAGCAGTACTTC.

V is TRBV6-5 and J is TRBJ2-7, with a weak D call TRBD1 (6 bases). The length of the CDR3 is 15 residues. The V gene's germline CDR1 is MNHEY and CDR2 SVGAGI. Trimming stripped 0 bases from V and 2 bases from J, with 11 bases between. The CDR3 DNA sequence: TGTGCCAGCAGTTACTCGGCAGGGGCTACCTACGAGCAGTACTTC. It encodes CASSYSAGATYEQYF.

This clonotype occurred a few times. The genes are TRBV29-1 and TRBJ2-2; the match to TRBD1 covers 7 bases. Per germline, CDR1 SQVTM and CDR2 ANQGSEA. J was trimmed by 5 bases and V by 1 base; bases with no gene match: 4. The CDR3 length is 14 residues. This CDR3 reads CSVEGQGVTGELFF. Written as DNA, the CDR3 is TGCAGCGTTGAAGGGCAGGGGGTTACCGGGGAGCTGTTTTTT.

This clonotype came up many times. The chain is built from TRBV5-1 and TRBJ2-3, with D possibly matching TRBD1 (5 bases). CDR3 length: 16 amino acids. V lost 0 bases and J 0 bases, leaving 11 bases between the germline ends. In germline, CDR1 is SGHRS, CDR2 YFSETQ. As DNA, the CDR3 is TGCGCCAGCAGCTTGGGAGGACAAATTAGCACAGATACGCAGTATTTT. This sequence encodes CASSLGGQISTDTQYF.

Only a few counts were recorded for this clonotype. V gene TRBV19 combines with J gene TRBJ2-6; TRBD1 matches 12 bases. V trimming: 4 bases; J trimming: 3 bases; junction bases outside the gene matches: 7. Germline-derived CDR1 and CDR2 are LNHDA and SQIVND (reference sequence). The CDR3 is 18 residues long. Here the CDR3 DNA reads TGTGCCAGTAGTACGGCCGGGACAGGGGGCTTTGGGGCCAACGTCCTGACTTTC. Protein product: CASSTAGTGGFGANVLTF.